This entry lists 4 T cell receptor beta chains sequenced from one sample in a study of human T cells and chemical hapten exposure. As to time point: pre-sensitization, week 0. Indicated treatment: therapeutic diphenylcyclopropenone sensitization with weekly scalp DPC. MiXCR was run by TCRdb on the RACE reads, yielding one entry per CDR3 protein. The sample lists around 200,000 distinct CDR3 sequences; just under 30% were seen once. The specimen was whole blood, collected in connection with sensitization to the hapten diphenylcyclopropenone (DPC). These receptors were taken from a woman aged 25 to 45 with alopecia areata. Some clones in this sample may be carry-over from other donors' samples.

In this sample, this clonotype turned up once. The CDR3 here is CASSQVGRGTHTEAFF. CDR3 DNA sequence: TGCGCCAGCAGCCAAGTGGGCCGTGGGACACACACTGAAGCTTTCTTT. V and J are TRBV4-1 and TRBJ1-1; weak D call: TRBD1 (6 bases). This CDR3 is 16 amino acids long. V was pared by 1 base and J by 3 bases, with 15 bases between. Germline CDR1 reads MGHRA; CDR2 reads YSYEKL.

V gene TRBV20-1 combines with J gene TRBJ2-7, with D possibly matching TRBD1 (5 bases). V shed 3 bases and J shed 2 bases, with 8 bases lying between them. This CDR3 has 12 residues. The germline gives CDR1 DFQATT, CDR2 SNEGSKA (reference sequence). The CDR3 nucleotides read TGCAGTGCTAGGGCAGGGCCCTACGAGCAGTACTTC. Amino acids: CSARAGPYEQYF.

The chain joins TRBV6-2 or TRBV6-3 to TRBJ2-5; perhaps D is TRBD1 or TRBD2 (6 bases each). The germline V gene encodes CDR1 MNHEY and CDR2 SVGEGT. With 2 bases removed from V and 4 bases from J, the gap between germline ends came to 11 bases. CDR3 length: 14 amino acids. The CDR3 sequence: CASSYVGGGETQYF. The CDR3 DNA follows: TGTGCCAGCAGTTACGTCGGAGGGGGAGAGACCCAGTACTTC.

CDR3 coding DNA: TGTGCCAGCAGCTTTTTGGCTAACAATGAGCAGTTCTTC. This encodes CASSFLANNEQFF. The chain is built from TRBV7-6 and TRBJ2-1; D is undetermined. Germline V gene data show CDR1 as SGHVS and CDR2 as FNYEAQ. Trimming stripped 3 bases from V and 5 bases from J, with 8 bases between. CDR3 length: 13 amino acids.